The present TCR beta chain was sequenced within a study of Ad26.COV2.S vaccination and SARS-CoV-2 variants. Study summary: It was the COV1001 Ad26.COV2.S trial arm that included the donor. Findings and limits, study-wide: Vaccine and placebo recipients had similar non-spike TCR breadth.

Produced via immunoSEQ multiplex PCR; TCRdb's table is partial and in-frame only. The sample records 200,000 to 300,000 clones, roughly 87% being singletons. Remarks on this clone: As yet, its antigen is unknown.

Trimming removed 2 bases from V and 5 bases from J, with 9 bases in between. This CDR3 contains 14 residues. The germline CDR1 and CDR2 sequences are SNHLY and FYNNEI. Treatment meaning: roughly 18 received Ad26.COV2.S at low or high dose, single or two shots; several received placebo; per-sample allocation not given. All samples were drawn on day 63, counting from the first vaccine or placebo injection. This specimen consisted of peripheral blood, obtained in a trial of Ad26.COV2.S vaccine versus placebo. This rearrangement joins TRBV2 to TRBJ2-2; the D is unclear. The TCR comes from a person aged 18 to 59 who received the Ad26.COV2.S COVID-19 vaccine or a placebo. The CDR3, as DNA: TGTGCCAGCAGTGAAAGGTCGATAACCGGGGAGCTGTTTTTT. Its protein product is CASSERSITGELFF.